The clone carrying this T cell receptor beta chain was observed a few times. Its antigen is still unknown. A second PCR of about 7 to 12 cycles used a sample-barcoded 5' primer and a J-beta primer mix. Via MiXCR, TCRdb re-called the 5' RACE reads, giving one row per CDR3 protein. The table lists over a million distinct CDR3 sequences, roughly a quarter of them singletons, with about 0.8% in the top ten. The sample is drawn from a study of blood T cells in healthy people across ages. PBMCs were isolated at a quantity of at least 7 million per sample. CDR3 length equals 16 residues. Germline values: CDR1 MNHEY, CDR2 SVGEGT. Findings of the study overall: Significant beta diversity loss was already apparent by age around 40, declining roughly linearly. No one knew whether donors had CMV, which possibly confounded expanded clonotype changes.

This sample also appeared in a second study, on T cells of mothers and their children. This second report adds: Once extracted, all RNA went into cDNA synthesis at approximately 1.5 ug per 15 ul.

The sequence was obtained from a girl aged 2 to 10 in good health. The chain links TRBV6-2 or TRBV6-3 to TRBJ2-5, with TRBD1 identical over 9 bases. The DNA matches TRBJ2-7 better at its end, which makes the J call doubtful. Sample: blood. The CDR3 DNA sequence: TGTGCCAGCAGTTACTCGTCCGGACAGGGGTTCGACGAGCAGTACTTC. Protein sequence: CASSYSSGQGFDEQYF.